This T cell receptor beta chain was sequenced during a study of Graves' ophthalmopathy and Graves' hyperthyroidism. Study observations and caveats: Sensitivity reached roughly 71% and specificity approximately 72% when the model predicted ophthalmopathy progression. Most expanded clonotypes in thyroid above 0.001 frequency also showed up in blood. Sensitivity of 85% to 90% and specificity of less than 82% were achieved when a 13-signature model separated ophthalmopathy from stable hyperthyroidism.

Amplification of the TCR beta CDR3 regions used RNA transcripts (as template). Scientists carried out first-round RT-PCR using HTBI primers and then a second-round multiplex PCR. TCRdb re-derived calls from the multiplex PCR reads in MiXCR, one entry per CDR3 protein. The table records 200,000 to 250,000 distinct CDR3 sequences, 20% to 25% of them present only once. Clinical symptoms and serum thyroxine were used for diagnosis; TRAb, thyroid ultrasound and orbital computed tomography were also relied on. Comment on this clonotype: Its antigen remains unknown. At one end, the junction sequence differs from germline, possibly due to a read error.

Germline lookup yields CDR1 SGHAT and CDR2 FQNNGV. This CDR3 region has 12 residues. The chain uses TRBV11-2 and TRBJ1-5; no clear D. Sequenced material: peripheral blood. This clonotype originated in a woman aged 45-60 years with Graves' ophthalmopathy. The CDR3 nucleotides are TGTGCCACCAGCAACCCGGATCAGCCCCAGCATTTT. This sequence encodes CATSNPDQPQHF.